This T cell receptor beta chain is drawn from a study of post-analysis software for immune sequencing data. Whole-study findings and limits: The normalized Chao1 diversity of multiple sclerosis patients was significantly lower than that of controls. The five TRBV segments detected at higher frequency in patients than in controls included TRBV5-6, TRBV5-1 and TRBV20-1. Under the F measure, samples that were prepared in one batch clustered strongly together.

Unique molecular identifiers tagged the TCR beta cDNA libraries. Each sample of about 0.9 to 10 million input T cells yielded 500,000 or so cDNA molecules, so each molecule approximated one T cell. TCRdb fed the PCR reads into MiXCR, producing one record per CDR3 protein. The table has 650,000 to 850,000 distinct CDR3 sequences, approximately 53% seen once. The CDR3 covers 13 residues. Trimming removed 0 bases at V and 5 bases at J, with 7 bases between. The V gene's germline CDR1 is SNHLY and CDR2 FYNNEI. In regard to this clonotype: What it binds is not known.

Sequenced material: blood. The receptor comes from a girl aged 5-17 years with multiple sclerosis. V is TRBV2 and J is TRBJ2-5; D call uncertain. The CDR3 spells CASSEAARETQYF. The CDR3 nucleotides read TGTGCCAGCAGTGAAGCGGCGAGGGAGACCCAGTACTTC.